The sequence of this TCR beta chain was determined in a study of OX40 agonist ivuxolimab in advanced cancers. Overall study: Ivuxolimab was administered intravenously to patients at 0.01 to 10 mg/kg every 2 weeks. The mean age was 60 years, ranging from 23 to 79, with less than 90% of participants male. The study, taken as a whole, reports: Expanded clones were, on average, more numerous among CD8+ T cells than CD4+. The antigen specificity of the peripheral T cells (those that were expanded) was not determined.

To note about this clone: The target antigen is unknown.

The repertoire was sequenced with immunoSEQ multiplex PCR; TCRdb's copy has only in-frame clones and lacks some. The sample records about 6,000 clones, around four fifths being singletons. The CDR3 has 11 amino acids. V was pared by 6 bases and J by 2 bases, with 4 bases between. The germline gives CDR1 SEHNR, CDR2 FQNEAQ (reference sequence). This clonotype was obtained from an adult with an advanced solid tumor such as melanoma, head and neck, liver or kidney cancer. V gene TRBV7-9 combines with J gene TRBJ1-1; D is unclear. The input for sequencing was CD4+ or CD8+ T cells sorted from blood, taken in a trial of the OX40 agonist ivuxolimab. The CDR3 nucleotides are TGTGCCAGCAGGACCAACACTGAAGCTTTCTTT. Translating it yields CASRTNTEAFF.